The T cell receptor (beta chain) described here comes from a study of T cells in Graves' hyperthyroidism and ophthalmopathy. Overall study findings and caveats: Stable hyperthyroidism and ophthalmopathy were separated using 13 V-J signatures. Most thyroid-expanded clonotypes above 0.001 were also found in blood. Onset of ophthalmopathy came a median around 7.1 months after the model predicted it.

From RNA transcripts, TCR beta CDR3 regions were amplified. Primed by the HTBI set, a first-round RT-PCR was run on the TCR CDR3. TCRdb redid the calling of the multiplex PCR reads with MiXCR, one entry per CDR3 protein. The data show hundreds of thousands of distinct CDR3 sequences, less than 15% seen once. On this clonotype: The target antigen is unknown.

The sequence derives from a woman aged 18-35 years with Graves' hyperthyroidism. Sequenced input: blood.

The CDR3 nucleotides are TGCGCCAGCAGCTTGGGGGTAGCGGGACCCACAGATACGCAGTATTTT. Translating gives CASSLGVAGPTDTQYF. The J gene is TRBJ2-3, the V gene TRBV5-1; 8 positions agree with TRBD2. There are 16 residues in the CDR3. Germline values: CDR1 SGHRS, CDR2 YFSETQ. Trimming removed 0 bases from V and 2 bases from J; junction bases left unmatched: 5.